This is a list of T cell receptor beta chains from one sample in a study of cytomegalovirus exposure and HLA in healthy donors. Clones were sequenced by immunoSEQ multiplex PCR, and TCRdb holds only the in-frame ones, with some missing. The sample includes 150,000 to 200,000 clones, almost 85% of them seen just once. Sequencing input: PBMCs. The receptors stem from a girl aged 5 to 17 in good health and CMV-seropositive. The CDR3 runs from the conserved cysteine through the conserved F or W. Each record gives: V gene, D gene, J gene, CDR3 protein, CDR3 DNA. The D gene is left open where the match is weak.

v_call: TRBV27
d_call: TRBD1
j_call: TRBJ1-1
cdr3_aa: CASRKGAENTEAFF
cdr3_nt: TGTGCCAGCAGGAAGGGGGCGGAGAACACTGAAGCTTTCTTT

v_call: TRBV7-2
d_call: NA
j_call: TRBJ2-5
cdr3_aa: CASRRRGSKETQYF
cdr3_nt: TGTGCCAGCAGGCGAAGGGGCAGCAAAGAGACCCAGTACTTC

v_call: TRBV28
d_call: TRBD1
j_call: TRBJ1-6
cdr3_aa: CASRGQGAGNSPLHF
cdr3_nt: TGTGCCAGCAGAGGACAGGGGGCGGGTAATTCACCCCTCCACTTT

v_call: TRBV4-1
d_call: NA
j_call: TRBJ1-1
cdr3_aa: CASSRRTLNTEAFF
cdr3_nt: TGCGCCAGCAGCCGACGGACTTTGAACACTGAAGCTTTCTTT

v_call: TRBV7-7
d_call: TRBD2
j_call: TRBJ2-3
cdr3_aa: CASSLRGGTDTQYF
cdr3_nt: TGTGCTAGCAGCTTGCGGGGGGGTACAGATACGCAGTATTTT

v_call: TRBV28
d_call: TRBD1
j_call: TRBJ1-2
cdr3_aa: CASRYPHETGRGYTF
cdr3_nt: TGTGCCAGCAGATACCCCCATGAGACAGGGCGTGGCTACACCTTC

v_call: TRBV9
d_call: TRBD2
j_call: TRBJ2-3
cdr3_aa: CASSIDPSGDSGRSTDTQYF
cdr3_nt: TGTGCCAGCAGCATCGACCCTAGCGGTGATTCGGGTAGGAGCACAGATACGCAGTATTTT

v_call: TRBV6-6
d_call: NA
j_call: TRBJ1-2
cdr3_aa: CASSYGGLTF
cdr3_nt: TGTGCCAGCAGTTACGGGGGCTTAACCTTC

v_call: TRBV6-5
d_call: TRBD1
j_call: TRBJ2-7
cdr3_aa: CASKQTGGAYEQYF
cdr3_nt: TGTGCCAGCAAACAGACAGGGGGCGCGTACGAGCAGTACTTC

v_call: TRBV6-1
d_call: NA
j_call: TRBJ2-5
cdr3_aa: CASSIGGPSETQYF
cdr3_nt: TGTGCCAGCAGTATCGGGGGGCCCTCAGAGACCCAGTACTTC

v_call: TRBV7-2
d_call: TRBD2
j_call: TRBJ2-7
cdr3_aa: CASATGGSGGFYEQYF
cdr3_nt: TGTGCCAGCGCTACCGGAGGGAGCGGGGGGTTCTACGAGCAGTACTTC